This T cell receptor (beta chain) was obtained from a study of tumor and adjacent non-tumor tissue in lung cancer. Background on the study: Stage I to III disease affected roughly ten men and roughly five women aged 31 to 76.

TCRbeta libraries were built with three rounds of nested PCR, modified from ARM-PCR. Via MiXCR, TCRdb re-called the multiplex PCR reads, giving one row per CDR3 protein. The data hold over 110,000 distinct CDR3 sequences, with around 60% observed a single time. By share of the sample, this clonotype is medium-sized. RNA was extracted from bulk tissue without any cell sorting. Between August and November 2014, newly diagnosed, chemotherapy-naive lung cancer patients underwent thoracic surgery in China. The J segment lost 7 bases and the V segment lost 1 base, leaving 6 bases of the junction unmatched. The CDR3 sequence is 14 residues long. CDR1 is DFQATT, CDR2 SNEGSKA, per germline (reference sequence).

This rearrangement joins TRBV20-1 to TRBJ2-5; 10 bases are shared with TRBD2. The sequenced sample consisted of lung tumor tissue. The sequence was obtained from a man between 60 and 70 years old with small cell lung cancer. CDR3 DNA: TGCAGTGCTAGAGCAAGCGGGAGGGGTGGGACCCAGTACTTC. It encodes CSARASGRGGTQYF.